This passage covers 27 T cell receptor beta chains from one sample sequenced in a study of blood T cell repertoires in COVID-19. Clones were read by immunoSEQ multiplex PCR, and TCRdb kept only the in-frame ones, dropping some. The sample consists of about 130,000 clones, more than 75% of them appearing once. The source material was peripheral blood. These receptor sequences come from a woman in her 70s with COVID-19, enrolled during active disease.

This chain joins TRBV3-1 (or the pseudogene TRBV3-2) and TRBJ2-1, with TRBD1 identical over 7 bases. The CDR3 consists of 18 residues. Germline trimming cut 2 bases from V and 7 bases from J; bases unmatched to any gene: 17. Germline CDR1 LGHDT, CDR2 YNNKEL (reference sequence). CDR3 sequence (DNA): TGTGCCAGCAGCCAAACAAGACAGGGACGTCCTATTGAGAATGAGCAGTTCTTC. Its protein product is CASSQTRQGRPIENEQFF.

The CDR3 DNA reads as TGCGCCAGCAGCCCGGTGGGGGCGCGTGGCTACACCTTC. It specifies CASSPVGARGYTF. The chain combines TRBV5-1 with TRBJ1-2, with D perhaps TRBD1 (6 bases). Germline V gene lookup returns CDR1 SGHRS and CDR2 YFSETQ. Trimming stripped 4 bases from V and 7 bases from J, with 14 bases between. CDR3 size: 13 residues.

The V gene is TRBV19, the J gene TRBJ2-7, with D tentatively TRBD2 (5 bases). The CDR3 sequence is 15 residues long. Germline CDR1 LNHDA, CDR2 SQIVND (reference sequence). Trimming stripped 5 bases from V and 1 base from J, with 15 bases between. CDR3 loop: CASSSPYGLSYEQYF. The CDR3, as DNA: TGTGCCAGTAGTTCCCCCTACGGACTTTCCTACGAGCAGTACTTC.

This sequence joins TRBV3-1 (or the pseudogene TRBV3-2) and TRBJ1-2; a possible D gene is TRBD1 (5 bases). Germline lookup yields CDR1 LGHDT and CDR2 YNNKEL (reference sequence). Trimming shortened V by 1 base and J by 7 bases, and 10 bases separated the two germline ends. There are 13 residues in the CDR3. CDR3 sequence (DNA): TGTGCCAGCAGCCAAGCGGGGGGGACTGGCTACACCTTC. Translation gives CASSQAGGTGYTF.

The chain links TRBV28 to TRBJ1-2; 7 nucleotides agree with TRBD1. The germline V gene has CDR1 MDHEN and CDR2 SYDVKM. V dropped 11 bases and J dropped 2; count of bases not matched to a gene: 20. The CDR3 runs 17 residues. CDR3 sequence: CAVPQRRQGSQNYGYTF. The CDR3 DNA reads as TGTGCCGTACCCCAAAGGAGACAGGGATCCCAAAACTATGGCTACACCTTC.

This sequence joins TRBV5-4 and TRBJ1-1; D is possibly TRBD1 (5 bases). Trimming left V 4 bases short and J 3 bases short, with 10 bases between. Germline-derived CDR1 and CDR2 are SGHNT and YYREEE (reference sequence). The CDR3 sequence is 13 residues long. CDR3 in DNA: TGTGCCAGCAGCCGGGGGGTGGACACTGAAGCTTTCTTT. Protein: CASSRGVDTEAFF.

This clone has at least ten counts. This same CDR3 is encoded by further DNA sequences in the sample. This chain links TRBV30 with TRBJ1-2; 8 nucleotides line up with TRBD1. Germline V gene sequence: CDR1 GTSNPN, CDR2 SVGIG (reference sequence). The CDR3 is 14 residues long. V lost 2 bases and J lost 2; bases outside the gene matches: 4. DNA for the CDR3: TGTGCCTGGAGTTTGACAGGGGCCAACTATGGCTACACCTTC. This sequence encodes CAWSLTGANYGYTF.

The chain carries TRBV5-1 and TRBJ2-7, with 7 nucleotides matching TRBD2. Germline V CDR1 and CDR2: SGHRS, YFSETQ. Trimming at V came to 0 bases and at J to 3 bases, leaving 9 bases not matched to a gene. The CDR3 spans 16 residues. The CDR3 is CASSLGAASGYYEQYF. The CDR3 DNA sequence: TGCGCCAGCAGCTTGGGAGCGGCTAGCGGATACTACGAGCAGTACTTC.

The V gene is TRBV7-2, the J gene TRBJ1-1; D call uncertain. Germline loops: CDR1 SGHTA, CDR2 FQGNSA. There are 14 residues in the CDR3. Trimming took 2 bases from V and 2 from J, leaving 9 bases between them. CDR3 nucleotides: TGTGCCAGCAGCTTAATTAAGCTCAACACTGAAGCTTTCTTT. It encodes CASSLIKLNTEAFF.

The J gene is TRBJ2-3, the V gene TRBV18, with D uncertain. The CDR3 runs to 14 residues. Germline CDR1 reads KGHSH; CDR2 reads LQKENI. The V gene lost 0 bases and the J gene lost 2 bases, with 6 bases spanning the gap. The CDR3 DNA reads as TGTGCCAGCTCACCACCGGCGGACACAGATACGCAGTATTTT. It yields the protein CASSPPADTDTQYF.

This clone has more than one count but fewer than ten. The chain employs TRBV29-1 and TRBJ2-1, with D perhaps TRBD1 (5 bases). V was pared by 5 bases and J by 8 bases, with 13 bases between. Germline assignment: CDR1 SQVTM and CDR2 ANQGSEA. The CDR3 length is 12 residues. CDR3 DNA: TGCAGCGTTTCCAGGGTTTTGGATGAGCAGTTCTTC. It specifies CSVSRVLDEQFF.

The genes are TRBV29-1 and TRBJ2-1; D might be TRBD1 (5 bases). The length of the CDR3 is 18 residues. Germline CDR1 SQVTM, CDR2 ANQGSEA. V lost 0 bases to trimming and J lost 4 bases, with 22 bases between them. The CDR3 DNA reads TGCAGCGTTGAAGAGGGCAGGGTCGGTAACCGCCGATACAATGAGCAGTTCTTC. It specifies CSVEEGRVGNRRYNEQFF.

V and J are TRBV20-1 and TRBJ2-2; D might be TRBD2 (5 bases). CDR1 and CDR2 from the germline V gene are DFQATT and SNEGSKA (reference sequence). The ends were cut back, 3 bases at V and 1 base at J, with 9 bases in the middle. The CDR3 runs 14 residues. The CDR3 region has the DNA TGCAGTGCTAGTACTAGTAAGAACACCGGGGAGCTGTTTTTT. Translating gives CSASTSKNTGELFF.

The genes are TRBV2 and TRBJ1-3; the D gene is possibly TRBD1 (6 bases). Germline V gives CDR1 SNHLY, CDR2 FYNNEI. V shed 5 bases and J shed 0 bases, with 11 bases lying between them. CDR3 length: 15 amino acids. This CDR3 is CASSLTGPSGNTIYF. CDR3 sequence (DNA): TGTGCCAGCAGTTTAACAGGGCCCTCTGGAAACACCATATATTTT.

The chain uses TRBV2 and TRBJ2-1; D is perhaps TRBD1 (6 bases). V lost 6 bases, J lost 8 bases, and 14 bases lay in between. The CDR3 is 13 amino acids. Germline V gene sequence: CDR1 SNHLY, CDR2 FYNNEI. CDR3 sequence: CASSYRVSDEQFF. The DNA of the CDR3 is TGTGCCAGCAGCTACAGGGTTAGCGATGAGCAGTTCTTC.

The V and J genes are TRBV7-2 and TRBJ1-3, with TRBD1 matching over 9 bases. Looked up from germline, CDR1 is SGHTA and CDR2 is FQGNSA. The ends lost 1 base at V and 2 bases at J; junction bases unmatched: 0. The CDR3 is 15 amino acids. As DNA, the CDR3 is TGTGCCAGCAGCTTAGGACAGGGGGCTGGAAACACCATATATTTT. It is translated as CASSLGQGAGNTIYF.

This clone turned up a few times. The chain uses TRBV5-3 and TRBJ2-3; D is uncertain. TRBV5-3 is treated as an ORF (open reading frame) with a function not yet certain. V lost 4 bases, J lost 0 bases, and 12 bases lay in between. The CDR3 has 15 amino acids. CDR3 sequence: CARSPLVLSTDTQYF. DNA of the CDR3: TGTGCCAGAAGCCCCCTAGTCTTGAGCACAGATACGCAGTATTTT.

The V and J genes are TRBV6-5 and TRBJ1-2, with 9 bases aligning to TRBD1. J gave up 8 bases and V 2 bases, and 6 bases lay outside the gene matches. This CDR3 region has 14 residues. Per germline, CDR1 MNHEY and CDR2 SVGAGI. The CDR3 reads CASSYGWTGEGYTF. In DNA form, the CDR3 reads TGTGCCAGCAGTTACGGCTGGACAGGGGAAGGCTACACCTTC.

CDR3 nucleotide sequence: TGCAGCGCTAAAGGGGGAATAACCTACGAGCAGTACTTC. Translation gives CSAKGGITYEQYF. This chain joins TRBV29-1 and TRBJ2-7; D is perhaps TRBD1 (6 bases). Germline assignment: CDR1 SQVTM and CDR2 ANQGSEA. The CDR3 has 13 residues. The V end was cut by 7 bases, the J end by 2 bases, with 15 bases between.

The CDR3 coding sequence is TGCGCCAGCAGCTTCGGAGACAGGGAAAATCAGCCCCAGCATTTT. It translates to CASSFGDRENQPQHF. The J gene is TRBJ1-5, the V gene TRBV10-1; 7 nucleotides align to TRBD1. The V gene end was trimmed by 6 bases and the J gene end by 4 bases; junction bases not matched to a gene: 9. This CDR3 contains 15 residues. Germline assignment: CDR1 WNHNN and CDR2 SYGVQD (reference sequence).

The rearrangement uses TRBV28 and TRBJ1-2; 9 positions match TRBD1. The CDR3 is 14 amino acids. The ends lost 6 bases at V and 4 bases at J; junction bases unmatched: 6. Germline lookup yields CDR1 MDHEN and CDR2 SYDVKM. The CDR3 DNA is TGTGCCAGCAGAAACAGGGGGCGGATCTATGGCTACACCTTC. This sequence encodes CASRNRGRIYGYTF.

This chain uses TRBV7-2 with TRBJ1-4; 7 bases agree with TRBD1. Germline V gene lookup returns CDR1 SGHTA and CDR2 FQGNSA. J was trimmed by 8 bases and V by 5 bases; bases with no gene match: 11. The CDR3 covers 15 residues. The CDR3 spells CASSRSSTGREKLFF. The CDR3 nucleotides read TGTGCCAGCAGCCGTTCTTCGACAGGGCGGGAAAAACTGTTTTTT.

The rearrangement joins TRBV2 to TRBJ1-5; 8 bases agree with TRBD1. CDR3 size: 13 residues. Germline V gene lookup returns CDR1 SNHLY and CDR2 FYNNEI. The J segment lost 5 bases and the V segment lost 7 bases, leaving 4 bases of the junction unmatched. The CDR3 region is CASIGQGHQPQHF. Written as DNA, the CDR3 is TGTGCCAGCATAGGACAGGGACATCAGCCCCAGCATTTT.

The V gene is TRBV27, the J gene TRBJ2-7; 9 bases map to TRBD2. In germline, CDR1 is MNHEY, CDR2 SMNVEV (reference sequence). V trimming: 6 bases; J trimming: 6 bases; junction bases outside the gene matches: 15. The CDR3 sequence is 16 residues long. The CDR3 here is CASRRSPGLAEVEQYF. In DNA, the CDR3 is TGTGCCAGCAGAAGATCCCCGGGACTAGCTGAGGTCGAGCAGTACTTC.

The chain employs TRBV6-5 and TRBJ1-2; 7 bases align to TRBD1. The CDR3 length is 15 residues. Germline assignment: CDR1 MNHEY and CDR2 SVGAGI. With V trimmed by 6 bases and J by 6 bases, 13 bases remained unmatched. CDR3 DNA sequence: TGTGCCAGCAGACCCCTAGGACAGGTGGTCAATGGCTACACCTTC. It specifies CASRPLGQVVNGYTF.

The rearrangement uses TRBV18 and TRBJ1-1, with TRBD1 matching over 7 bases. CDR3 length: 13 amino acids. The ends lost 8 bases at V and 4 bases at J; junction bases unmatched: 7. Germline CDR1 KGHSH, CDR2 LQKENI. CDR3 nucleotide sequence: TGTGCCAGCGCCCGACAGGGCCCCACTGAAGCTTTCTTT. The encoded protein is CASARQGPTEAFF. Full variable domain (outside the CDR3, taken from reference TRBV18 and TRBJ1-1): NAGVMQNPRHLVRRRGQEARLRCSPMKGHSHVYWYRQLPEEGLKFMVYLQKENIIDESGMPKERFSAEFPKEGPSILRIQQVVRGDSAAYFCASARQGPTEAFFGQGTRLTVV.

Only one count was recorded for this clone. This rearrangement joins TRBV11-3 to TRBJ1-4, with unresolved D. V gave up 0 bases and J gave up 3 bases, with 20 bases separating them. Germline-derived CDR1 and CDR2 are SGHNT and YENEEA. CDR3 length: 19 residues. This CDR3 reads CASSLDVTALAGANEKLFF. The CDR3 region has the DNA TGTGCCAGCAGCTTAGATGTTACAGCCCTAGCTGGGGCTAATGAAAAACTGTTTTTT.